This T cell receptor beta chain was identified in a study of blood T cell repertoires in COVID-19. Germline V gene data show CDR1 as SEHNR and CDR2 as FQNEAQ (reference sequence). The ends lost 7 bases at V and 1 base at J; junction bases unmatched: 7. CDR3 length: 15 residues. Seattle cases were enrolled at active infection and followed longitudinally. Methods used by the authors: For nucleated cells, counts were estimated from reference gene primer amplification. Here immunoSEQ multiplex PCR was the method, and the copy in TCRdb shows in-frame clones only, minus some. V and J calls and clone size follow that table, whereas D and trimming were derived from the DNA. The sample consists of about 160,000 clones, roughly 82% of them appearing once.

This TCR came from a woman in her thirties or forties with COVID-19, enrolled during active disease. V gene TRBV7-9 combines with J gene TRBJ2-1, with 7 nucleotides matching TRBD1. Sequences were obtained from peripheral blood. The CDR3 DNA is TGTGCCAGCATCCCCTCAGGGGGATCCTACAATGAGCAGTTCTTC. Translating it yields CASIPSGGSYNEQFF.